One and the same sample provided the 27 T cell receptor beta chains below, sequenced in a study of CD8 T cells in Susac syndrome. The authors reverse transcribed roughly 0.5 to 1 ug RNA with random hexamers. One entry per CDR3 protein results from TCRdb running MiXCR on the immunoSEQ multiplex PCR reads. The top ten clones hold over 0.095% of a sample with fewer than 300,000 distinct CDR3 sequences, roughly 81% of them seen once. The sample comprised CD8+ T cells from PBMCs. The receptors were gathered from a human donor with multiple sclerosis.

This chain joins TRBV14 and TRBJ2-3; D possibly corresponds to TRBD1 (5 bases). Germline V gives CDR1 SGHDN, CDR2 FVKESK. V was pared by 2 bases and J by 4 bases, with 16 bases between. This CDR3 spans 16 amino acids. The CDR3 sequence: CASSQPLQGRADTQYF. The CDR3 region has the DNA TGTGCCAGCAGCCAACCCCTGCAGGGCCGGGCAGATACGCAGTATTTT.

The rearrangement links TRBV5-6 to TRBJ1-6; no definite D call. The V and J ends lost 3 bases and 13 bases respectively, with 20 bases between them. The CDR3 has 15 amino acids. Germline lookup yields CDR1 SGHDT and CDR2 YYEEEE. DNA of the CDR3: TGTGCCAGCAGCTCGGCCAGGTCGACACTGTCGCCCCTCCACTTT. This translates into CASSSARSTLSPLHF.

The J gene is TRBJ1-4, the V gene TRBV28; D possibly corresponds to TRBD1 (5 bases). V was cut by 6 bases and J by 6 bases, with 14 bases left in between. CDR3 size: 14 residues. Germline values: CDR1 MDHEN, CDR2 SYDVKM. This chain's CDR3 is CASSLSGDDEKLFF. In DNA form, the CDR3 reads TGTGCCAGCAGCCTCTCCGGGGACGATGAAAAACTGTTTTTT. Full variable domain (missing parts from reference TRBV28 and TRBJ1-4): DVKVTQSSRYLVKRTGEKVFLECVQDMDHENMFWYRQDPGLGLRLIYFSYDVKMKEKGDIPEGYSVSREKKERFSLILESASTNQTSMYLCASSLSGDDEKLFFGSGTQLSVL.

This clonotype has only one observation. The genes are TRBV4-1 and TRBJ2-3, with D unresolved. Deletions cut 0 bases from V and 2 bases from J, with 9 bases between. This CDR3 comprises 15 residues. In germline, CDR1 is MGHRA, CDR2 YSYEKL. CDR3 region: CASSQEDRVTDTQYF. The CDR3 DNA reads as TGCGCCAGCAGCCAAGAAGATCGAGTCACAGATACGCAGTATTTT.

CDR3 amino acids: CSAIWEKHNEQFF. Written as DNA, the CDR3 is TGCAGTGCTATTTGGGAGAAACACAATGAGCAGTTCTTC. This chain uses TRBV20-1 with TRBJ2-1, with D tentatively TRBD2 (5 bases). Germline CDR1 DFQATT, CDR2 SNEGSKA (reference sequence). V gave up 4 bases and J gave up 5 bases, with 12 bases separating them. The CDR3 extends over 13 amino acids.

The rearrangement links TRBV9 to TRBJ1-2; D perhaps matches TRBD1 (5 bases). V shed 3 bases and J shed 6 bases, with 21 bases lying between them. The CDR3 extends over 16 amino acids. Germline V gives CDR1 SGDLS, CDR2 YYNGEE. CDR3 nucleotide sequence: TGTGCCAGCAGCGCGTACCCCTCCGGAGGGGCCCATGGCTACACCTTC. This translates into CASSAYPSGGAHGYTF.

CDR3 in amino acids: CASSLALDFEQYF. In nucleotides, the CDR3 is TGTGCCAGCAGTTTAGCGTTAGACTTTGAGCAGTACTTC. The chain has TRBV12-3 or TRBV12-4 and TRBJ2-7; the D is unclear. V was clipped by 0 bases and J by 7 bases, with 10 bases between them. CDR3 length: 13 amino acids.

This clonotype was counted between two and nine times. The V call is TRBV7-9, the J call TRBJ2-7; no reliable D call. The CDR3 is made up of 17 amino acids. Germline V gene lookup returns CDR1 SEHNR and CDR2 FQNEAQ (reference sequence). The V gene lost 1 base and the J gene lost 0 bases, with 16 bases spanning the gap. CDR3 sequence (DNA): TGTGCCAGCAGCTTAGAAAGGTTTAGTACACGCTCCTACGAGCAGTACTTC. It is translated as CASSLERFSTRSYEQYF.

V usage is TRBV28 and J usage is TRBJ2-1; a possible D gene is TRBD2 (6 bases). The CDR3 sequence is 17 residues long. CDR1 is MDHEN, CDR2 SYDVKM, per germline. V shed 3 bases and J shed 7 bases, with 22 bases lying between them. CDR3 sequence reads: CASSFLPASVYQNEQFF. CDR3 sequence (DNA): TGTGCCAGCAGTTTTCTTCCAGCTAGCGTATACCAGAATGAGCAGTTCTTC.

The chain has TRBV9 and TRBJ2-1, with 8 positions matching TRBD2. This CDR3 has 16 residues. CDR1 is SGDLS, CDR2 YYNGEE, per germline. The trim removed 4 bases at V and 3 bases at J, leaving 9 bases unmatched. The CDR3 sequence is CASSLRMLAGYNEQFF. CDR3 DNA sequence: TGTGCCAGCAGCTTAAGGATGCTAGCGGGCTACAATGAGCAGTTCTTC.

J is TRBJ1-3 and V is TRBV9, with TRBD1 as a possible D gene (6 bases). In germline, CDR1 is SGDLS, CDR2 YYNGEE. The V gene lost 0 bases and the J gene lost 4 bases, with 14 bases spanning the gap. This CDR3 spans 16 amino acids. This CDR3 reads CASSVDQAGDGNTIYF. The CDR3 coding sequence is TGTGCCAGCAGCGTAGATCAGGCAGGGGACGGAAACACCATATATTTT.

Points on this clonotype: One junction end disagrees with the germline gene, perhaps due to a read error. V gene TRBV9 combines with J gene TRBJ1-2; TRBD1 might be the D (6 bases). This CDR3 has 9 residues. Looked up from germline, CDR1 is SGDLS and CDR2 is YYNGEE. DNA for the CDR3: TGTGCCAGCACAGAGGGGGAGCGCTTC. Residues: CASTEGERF.

The chain is built from TRBV12-3 or TRBV12-4 and TRBJ1-2; no clear D gene. V was trimmed by 10 bases and J by 0 bases, leaving 12 bases between them. This CDR3 has 13 amino acids. The CDR3 sequence is CATQTQPNYGYTF. DNA of the CDR3: TGTGCCACCCAGACACAGCCTAACTATGGCTACACCTTC.

The chain has TRBV11-2 and TRBJ2-7; D ambiguous. CDR1 SGHAT and CDR2 FQNNGV come from the germline V gene. The CDR3 contains 13 residues. Trimming left V 3 bases short and J 2 bases short, with 8 bases between. The chain's CDR3 is CASSLIPPYEQYF. CDR3 sequence (DNA): TGTGCCAGCAGCTTGATCCCACCCTACGAGCAGTACTTC.

Regarding this clonotype: Mismatch with germline at one junction end may stem from a read error. The chain employs TRBV7-6 and TRBJ2-6; 10 bases fit TRBD2. Per the germline V gene, CDR1 is SGHVS and CDR2 is FNYEAQ. This CDR3 spans 15 amino acids. CDR3 amino acids: CASSLAGAGANVLTF. The CDR3 bases are TGTGCCAGCAGCCTAGCGGGAGCTGGGGCCAACGTCCTGACTTTC.

This clonotype turned up a few times. The chain joins TRBV20-1 to TRBJ2-7; perhaps TRBD1 as D (6 bases). CDR1 DFQATT and CDR2 SNEGSKA come from the germline V gene (reference sequence). The CDR3 runs 15 residues. The V gene lost 1 base and the J gene lost 2 bases, with 15 bases spanning the gap. As DNA, the CDR3 is TGCAGTGCTAGAGGGGTAGGGACACCAACCTACGAGCAGTACTTC. As protein: CSARGVGTPTYEQYF.

The chain uses TRBV12-5 and TRBJ2-2; D gene ambiguous. V gave up 3 bases and J gave up 9 bases, with 5 bases separating them. This CDR3 is built from 11 residues. Looked up from germline, CDR1 is LGHNT and CDR2 is FRNRAP. The CDR3 sequence: CASGFGRELFF. DNA of the CDR3: TGTGCTAGTGGTTTCGGACGGGAGCTGTTTTTT.

The sample holds a few counts of this clonotype. This chain links TRBV28 with TRBJ2-7; possible D gene TRBD1, 5 bases. The germline V and J ends were trimmed by 5 bases and 5 bases, with 16 bases remaining between them. The CDR3 is made up of 14 amino acids. CDR1 and CDR2 (germline): MDHEN, SYDVKM. CDR3 coding DNA: TGTGCCAGCAGTCCACCTAAGGGGCGGAACGAGCAGTACTTC. Its translation is CASSPPKGRNEQYF.

This chain joins TRBV6-1 and TRBJ2-7, with D tentatively TRBD1 (5 bases). V lost 2 bases and J lost 2, with 10 bases in between. CDR3 length equals 14 residues. CDR1 is MNHNS and CDR2 is SASEGT in the germline V gene. DNA for the CDR3: TGTGCCAGCAGTGAACGCAGGGCCCCCTACGAGCAGTACTTC. This encodes CASSERRAPYEQYF.

The rearrangement uses TRBV13 and TRBJ2-5; 13 bases line up with TRBD2. The CDR3 spans 17 residues. V dropped 2 bases and J dropped 1; count of bases not matched to a gene: 4. The germline gives CDR1 PRHDT, CDR2 FYEKMQ (reference sequence). The CDR3 region is CASSLRLAGGPQETQYF. The CDR3 DNA reads as TGTGCCAGCAGCTTACGACTAGCGGGAGGCCCCCAAGAGACCCAGTACTTC. The full variable domain, rest sourced from reference TRBV13 and TRBJ2-5, is AAGVIQSPRHLIKEKRETATLKCYPIPRHDTVYWYQQGPGQDPQFLISFYEKMQSDKGSIPDRFSAQQFSDYHSELNMSSLELGDSALYFCASSLRLAGGPQETQYFGPGTRLLVL.

This clonotype was detected only once. The V gene is TRBV4-1, the J gene TRBJ2-2; D gene ambiguous. The CDR3 length is 17 residues. V was clipped by 0 bases and J by 0 bases, with 11 bases between them. In germline, CDR1 is MGHRA, CDR2 YSYEKL. The CDR3 spells CASSQDGYSSNTGELFF. Written as DNA, the CDR3 is TGCGCCAGCAGCCAAGATGGGTACAGTTCGAACACCGGGGAGCTGTTTTTT.

CDR3 coding DNA: TGTGCCAGCAGCTTAGTCCGAAGCGGGCGGAACACCGGGGAGCTGTTTTTT. This translates into CASSLVRSGRNTGELFF. The gene calls are TRBV7-3 and TRBJ2-2, with a possible D match to TRBD2 (6 bases). The germline CDR1 and CDR2 sequences are SGHTA and FQGTGA. Deletions cut 2 bases from V and 1 base from J, with 14 bases between. This CDR3 spans 17 amino acids. The complete variable domain, with remaining parts taken from reference TRBV7-3 and TRBJ2-2, reads GAGVSQTPSNKVTEKGKYVELRCDPISGHTALYWYRQSLGQGPEFLIYFQGTGAADDSGLPNDRFFAVRPEGSVSTLKIQRTERGDSAVYLCASSLVRSGRNTGELFFGEGSRLTVL.

The CDR3 loop reads CASSMPANTEAFF. CDR3 bases: TGTGCCAGTAGTATGCCAGCGAACACTGAAGCTTTCTTT. The V gene is TRBV19, the J gene TRBJ1-1; D gene ambiguous. Trimming removed 3 bases at V and 1 base at J, with 6 bases between. The CDR3 has 13 residues. Per the germline V gene, CDR1 is LNHDA and CDR2 is SQIVND (reference sequence).

This clonotype has more than one count but fewer than ten. The chain couples TRBV5-6 to TRBJ2-5; D gene uncertain. Germline values: CDR1 SGHDT, CDR2 YYEEEE. The CDR3 is made up of 10 amino acids. V gave up 5 bases and J gave up 3 bases, with 2 bases separating them. The CDR3 region has the DNA TGTGCCAGCAGTAAAGAGACCCAGTACTTC. Translated: CASSKETQYF. The full variable domain, in which reference TRBV5-6 and TRBJ2-5 provide the parts outside the CDR3, is DAGVTQSPTHLIKTRGQQVTLRCSPKSGHDTVSWYQQALGQGPQFIFQYYEEEERQRGNFPDRFSGHQFPNYSSELNVNALLLGDSALYLCASSKETQYFGPGTRLLVL.

This chain uses TRBV5-1 with TRBJ1-5; D gene unclear. Trimming pared 0 bases from V and 2 bases from J, leaving 6 bases between. This CDR3 has 14 amino acids. Germline lookup yields CDR1 SGHRS and CDR2 YFSETQ. This CDR3 is CASSLDGGNQPQHF. CDR3 nucleotides: TGCGCCAGCAGCTTGGACGGGGGCAATCAGCCCCAGCATTTT.

The chain employs TRBV6-1 and TRBJ2-2, with 9 positions matching TRBD1. CDR1 is MNHNS and CDR2 is SASEGT in the germline V gene. The CDR3 is 13 residues long. After removal of 6 bases from V and 10 bases from J, the junction contained 6 bases not matched to a gene. The CDR3 spells CASSKYRGQELFF. The DNA of the CDR3 is TGTGCCAGCAGCAAATACAGGGGGCAGGAGCTGTTTTTT.

The chain is built from TRBV6-2 or TRBV6-3 and TRBJ2-3; 8 bases align to TRBD2. Germline CDR1 is MNHEY and CDR2 is SVGEGT. The trim removed 0 bases at V and 4 bases at J, leaving 12 bases unmatched. The CDR3 loop spans 18 amino acids. The CDR3 nucleotides read TGTGCCAGCAGTTACTCGGGAATAGCGGGACCTATTGCAGATACGCAGTATTTT. Its protein is CASSYSGIAGPIADTQYF.